Listed here is a single T cell receptor beta chain. Antigen: not known. TCRdb keeps only in-frame clones here, not all; method: immunoSEQ multiplex PCR. The data show roughly 53,000 clones, with roughly four fifths seen just once and around 29% held by the top ten. Germline CDR1 reads KGHSH; CDR2 reads LQKENI. V was shortened by 4 bases and J by 2 bases, with 5 bases between the two germline ends. This CDR3 has 12 amino acids. This entry is derived from a study of radiation and T cells in renal cell carcinoma. Study-level background: Nephrectomy followed 15 Gy stereotactic body radiation by 4 weeks.

Study-wide points: From baseline, blood top tumor clonotypes peaked at 2 weeks post-radiation. No pretreatment tumor biopsies were available for baseline clonotypes.

Time point: baseline pretreatment blood. The treatment: 15 Gy SBRT to primary tumor, nephrectomy 4 weeks later. Radiation-treated patients gave blood at baseline, week 2 and week 4. The starting material was blood, obtained from a patient whose treatment included radiotherapy and nephrectomy. This sequence originates from a woman in her 70s with renal cell carcinoma. The gene calls are TRBV18 and TRBJ2-5; D unclear. The CDR3 here is CASSREQETQYF. CDR3 in DNA: TGTGCCAGCTCACGAGAACAAGAGACCCAGTACTTC.